This T cell receptor (beta chain) was captured by sequencing in a study of blood T cell repertoires in COVID-19. Across the study: The samples span acute and convalescent COVID-19 from the United States, Italy and Spain. Sample material is recorded as cDNA or gDNA derived from T cells, B-cell-depleted T cells, or PBMCs.

Enrolment of Seattle patients took place during active infection, and they were followed longitudinally. As processed by the authors: Counts of nucleated cells, estimated from reference gene primer amplification, were obtained. Sequencing was performed with immunoSEQ multiplex PCR; in TCRdb, only in-frame clones are kept and a portion is missing. The D gene and trimming were derived from the DNA, and the V and J assignments and clone size from that table. The sample holds some 270,000 clones, 86% seen once. Trimming took 0 bases from V and 0 from J, leaving 6 bases between them. Germline values: CDR1 SGHNT, CDR2 YYREEE (reference sequence). The CDR3 has 14 amino acids.

This chain connects TRBV5-4 to TRBJ2-5, with D unresolved. This TCR came from an elderly woman with COVID-19, enrolled during active disease. Sequenced sample: peripheral blood. In nucleotides, the CDR3 is TGTGCCAGCAGCTTGGCTGGCTACCAAGAGACCCAGTACTTC. It translates to CASSLAGYQETQYF.